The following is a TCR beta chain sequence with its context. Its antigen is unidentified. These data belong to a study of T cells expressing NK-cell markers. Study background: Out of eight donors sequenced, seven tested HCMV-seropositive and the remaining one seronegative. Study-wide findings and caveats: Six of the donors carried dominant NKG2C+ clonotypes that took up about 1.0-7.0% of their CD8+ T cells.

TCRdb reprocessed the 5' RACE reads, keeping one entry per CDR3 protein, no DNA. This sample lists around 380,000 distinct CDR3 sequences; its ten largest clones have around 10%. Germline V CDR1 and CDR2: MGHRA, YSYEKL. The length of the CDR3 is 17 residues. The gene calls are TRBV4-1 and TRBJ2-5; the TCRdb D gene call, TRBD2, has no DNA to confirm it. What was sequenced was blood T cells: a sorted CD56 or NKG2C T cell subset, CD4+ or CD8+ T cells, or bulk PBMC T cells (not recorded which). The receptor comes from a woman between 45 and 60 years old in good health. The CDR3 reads CASSQGISGTSGETQYF.